This T cell receptor beta chain was obtained from a study of T cells in Graves' hyperthyroidism and ophthalmopathy. Study information: Peripheral blood draws took place at initial diagnosis, ahead of any treatment.

Notes on the study in general: Median prediction lead before ophthalmopathy onset was 6.5 months with the model.

Diagnoses rested on clinical symptoms, serum thyroxine and TRAb, thyroid ultrasound and orbital computed tomography. This blood was taken when hyperthyroidism was first diagnosed, before any ophthalmopathy symptoms existed. The source material, RNA transcripts, was used to amplify TCR beta CDR3 regions. The TCR CDR3 first-round RT-PCR relied on the HTBI primer set. TCRdb called the multiplex PCR reads again in MiXCR, with one record for every CDR3 protein. This repertoire shows around 300,000 distinct CDR3 sequences, less than 15% found once; its top ten account for almost 8%. This CDR3 has 14 amino acids. Trimming stripped 5 bases from V and 3 bases from J, with 11 bases between. Germline V lookup: CDR1 MNHEY, CDR2 SMNVEV (reference sequence). Turning to this clonotype: Its antigen is not known.

This receptor was taken from a woman aged 25 to 39 with Graves' hyperthyroidism that later progressed to Graves' ophthalmopathy. Sequenced input: blood. This chain uses TRBV27 with TRBJ1-5; D uncertain. DNA for the CDR3: TGTGCCAGCAGTCCCCTGGCCCACAATCAGCCCCAGCATTTT. Its translation: CASSPLAHNQPQHF.